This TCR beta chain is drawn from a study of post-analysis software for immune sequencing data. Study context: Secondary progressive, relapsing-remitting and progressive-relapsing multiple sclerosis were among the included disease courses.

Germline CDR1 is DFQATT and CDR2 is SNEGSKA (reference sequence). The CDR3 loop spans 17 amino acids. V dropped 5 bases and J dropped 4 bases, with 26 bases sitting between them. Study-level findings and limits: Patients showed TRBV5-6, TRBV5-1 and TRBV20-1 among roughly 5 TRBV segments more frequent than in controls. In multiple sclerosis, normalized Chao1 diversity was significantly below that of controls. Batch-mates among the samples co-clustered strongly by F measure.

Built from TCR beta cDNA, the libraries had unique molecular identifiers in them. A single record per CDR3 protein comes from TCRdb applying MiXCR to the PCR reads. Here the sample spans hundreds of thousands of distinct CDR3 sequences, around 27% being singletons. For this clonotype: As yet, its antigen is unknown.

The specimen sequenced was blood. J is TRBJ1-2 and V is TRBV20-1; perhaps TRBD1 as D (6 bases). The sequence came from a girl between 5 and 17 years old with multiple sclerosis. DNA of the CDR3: TGCAGTGCTGATCTCCCCGCCCCGGGGGCGCAGGCCTATGGCTACACCTTC. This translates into CSADLPAPGAQAYGYTF.